This T cell receptor (beta chain) comes out of a study of blood T cell repertoires in COVID-19. The wider study: PBMCs, B-cell-depleted T cells, or T cells provided the cDNA or gDNA that made up the material.

Trimming stripped 0 bases from V and 8 bases from J, with 16 bases between. CDR3 length equals 16 residues. CDR1 is LNHNV, CDR2 YYDKDF, per germline (reference sequence). Authors' analysis steps: Reference gene primer amplification yielded estimated nucleated cell counts. The protocol was immunoSEQ multiplex PCR, while the TCRdb copy is restricted to in-frame clones and leaves out a portion. V and J calls and clone size are those listed in that table; D and trimming were worked out from the DNA. This sample has fewer than 110,000 clones, with over 80% found just once. This receptor was identified in a woman aged 25 to 39 with acute or convalescent COVID-19. The chain couples TRBV15 to TRBJ1-4, with a possible D match to TRBD1 (5 bases). Sequencing was performed on peripheral blood. The CDR3 sequence: CATSRDSNFGGEKLFF. For the CDR3, the DNA is TGTGCCACCAGCAGAGACTCAAATTTCGGGGGGGAAAAACTGTTTTTT.